Each of the 32 T cell receptor beta chains below was sequenced from the same sample in a study of vaccination and CD4 T cells after COVID-19. Their specific antigens are unknown. CD4+ T cells that had been cultured provided DNA sequenced with the Oncomine TCR Beta short-read assay. From the PCR reads, TCRdb called clonotypes with MiXCR, one entry per CDR3 protein. This sample yields about 2,200 distinct CDR3 sequences, of which 46% are seen a single time; 71% belongs to the top ten. The treatment denotes: roughly ten-day PBMC culture with coronavirus spike peptide pools or control peptides (ViraFEST assay). Before the COVID-19 pandemic (2011-2018), CD4+ T cells were obtained from the unexposed donor. Sequencing input: CD4+ T cells from blood, cultured in vitro. The receptors shown here come from a human donor in good health.

The rearrangement uses TRBV6-2 or TRBV6-3 and TRBJ1-2; D is ambiguous. V dropped 6 bases and J dropped 3 bases, with 17 bases sitting between them. Germline V gene data show CDR1 as MNHEY and CDR2 as SVGEGT. The CDR3 extends over 15 amino acids. For the CDR3, the DNA is TGTGCCAGCAGCTTATATCCGACTGAGGACTATGGCTACACCTTC. It codes for CASSLYPTEDYGYTF.

The rearrangement uses TRBV11-2 and TRBJ2-2, with D perhaps TRBD1 or TRBD2 (5 bases each). Trimming cost V 5 bases and J 5 bases, with 15 bases left between them. The CDR3 length is 15 residues. Germline values: CDR1 SGHAT, CDR2 FQNNGV. CDR3 in DNA: TGTGCCAGCAGCCCACTGGGACGTACTACCGGGGAGCTGTTTTTT. Protein sequence: CASSPLGRTTGELFF.

The rearrangement joins TRBV7-9 to TRBJ1-6; 7 bases align to TRBD1. CDR1 is SEHNR and CDR2 is FQNEAQ in the germline V gene (reference sequence). This CDR3 has 14 amino acids. Unmatched junction bases numbered 5, after V lost 5 bases and J lost 7 bases. The CDR3 coding sequence is TGTGCCAGCAGCCGACAGGGAGGAAATTCACCCCTCCACTTT. Translation: CASSRQGGNSPLHF.

V usage is TRBV5-1 and J usage is TRBJ2-5, with TRBD2 matching 14 bases. Germline V gives CDR1 SGHRS, CDR2 YFSETQ. CDR3 length: 15 amino acids. V trimming: 10 bases; J trimming: 4 bases; junction bases outside the gene matches: 9. Here the CDR3 reads CASKPGTSGGETQYF. DNA for the CDR3: TGCGCCTCGAAGCCCGGGACTAGCGGGGGAGAGACCCAGTACTTC.

This clonotype was counted between two and nine times. V gene TRBV7-2 combines with J gene TRBJ1-5; the D is unclear. Germline V gene sequence: CDR1 SGHTA, CDR2 FQGNSA. V was trimmed by 1 base and J by 2 bases, leaving 6 bases between them. This CDR3 is built from 14 residues. CDR3 loop: CASSLGRGNQPQHF. The CDR3, as DNA: TGTGCCAGCAGCTTAGGACGGGGCAATCAGCCCCAGCATTTT.

The chain's CDR3 is CASSPPLGILSGYTF. CDR3 DNA sequence: TGTGCCAGCTCACCACCATTAGGGATCCTCTCTGGCTACACCTTC. The chain employs TRBV18 and TRBJ1-2; D remains ambiguous. Trimming cost V 0 bases and J 7 bases, with 15 bases left between them. This CDR3 is built from 15 residues. Per germline, CDR1 KGHSH and CDR2 LQKENI. Full variable domain (outside the CDR3, taken from reference TRBV18 and TRBJ1-2): NAGVMQNPRHLVRRRGQEARLRCSPMKGHSHVYWYRQLPEEGLKFMVYLQKENIIDESGMPKERFSAEFPKEGPSILRIQQVVRGDSAAYFCASSPPLGILSGYTFGSGTRLTVV.

V usage is TRBV5-4 and J usage is TRBJ2-1; tentatively, D is TRBD2 (5 bases). Germline V gives CDR1 SGHNT, CDR2 YYREEE (reference sequence). This CDR3 is 14 amino acids long. Trimming took off 4 bases at V and 5 bases at J, with 13 bases between the two ends. The DNA of the CDR3 is TGTGCCAGCAGCCTCGGGGTTTTGGACAATGAGCAGTTCTTC. This encodes CASSLGVLDNEQFF.

The V call is TRBV5-1, the J call TRBJ1-2; 8 bases agree with TRBD1. This CDR3 has 14 residues. CDR1 is SGHRS, CDR2 YFSETQ, per germline. Losses at the gene ends were 8 bases for V and 4 bases for J; bases not matched to a gene: 10. DNA for the CDR3: TGCGCCAGTAGGACAGGGCCGGGAGCCTATGGCTACACCTTC. Protein product: CASRTGPGAYGYTF.

The chain employs TRBV7-3 and TRBJ1-1, with TRBD1 as a possible D gene (5 bases). Germline-derived CDR1 and CDR2 are SGHTA and FQGTGA. The CDR3 is 13 amino acids. Trimming left V 1 base short and J 4 bases short, with 7 bases between. The CDR3 DNA is TGTGCCAGCAGCTTAAGGGGGGGCACTGAAGCTTTCTTT. The encoded protein is CASSLRGGTEAFF.

This clonotype has more than one count but fewer than ten. The V gene is TRBV20-1, the J gene TRBJ1-6; 9 bases are shared with TRBD1. Germline-derived CDR1 and CDR2 are DFQATT and SNEGSKA (reference sequence). The CDR3 loop spans 14 amino acids. J was trimmed by 11 bases and V by 6 bases; bases with no gene match: 11. CDR3 loop: CSARTGGLETPLHF. For the CDR3, the DNA is TGCAGTGCAAGAACAGGGGGCCTAGAGACACCCCTCCACTTT.

This chain connects TRBV30 to TRBJ2-1, with 8 bases fitting TRBD2. The V and J ends lost 8 bases and 4 bases, in that order; junction bases with no gene match: 7. The germline CDR1 and CDR2 sequences are GTSNPN and SVGIG (reference sequence). This CDR3 contains 13 residues. The CDR3 sequence is CAQSGTSYNEQFF. CDR3 coding DNA: TGTGCCCAGTCTGGGACTAGTTACAATGAGCAGTTCTTC.

The chain combines TRBV2 with TRBJ1-2; 8 nucleotides align to TRBD1. V shed 8 bases and J 8 bases; nucleotides not matched to a gene: 7. Germline assignment: CDR1 SNHLY and CDR2 FYNNEI. The CDR3 sequence is 12 residues long. This chain's CDR3 is CASVPRGQGYTF. The CDR3, as DNA: TGTGCCAGCGTTCCCAGGGGGCAAGGCTACACCTTC.

The gene calls are TRBV28 and TRBJ1-2; 7 bases match TRBD1. Unmatched junction bases numbered 12, after V lost 6 bases and J lost 8 bases. CDR1 and CDR2 from the germline V gene are MDHEN and SYDVKM. The CDR3 loop spans 14 amino acids. DNA of the CDR3: TGTGCCAGCAGGATTCGGGACAGCCGGCTGGGCTACACCTTC. It encodes CASRIRDSRLGYTF.

The chain employs TRBV6-1 and TRBJ1-1; D may be TRBD1 (5 bases). Germline V gene lookup returns CDR1 MNHNS and CDR2 SASEGT. The CDR3 has 13 amino acids. The germline V and J ends were trimmed by 7 bases and 1 base, with 10 bases remaining between them. CDR3 residues: CASKGPENTEAFF. CDR3 nucleotide sequence: TGTGCCAGCAAGGGACCGGAGAACACTGAAGCTTTCTTT.

V gene TRBV28 combines with J gene TRBJ1-2, with 7 positions matching TRBD1. The CDR3 is 17 residues long. Germline lookup yields CDR1 MDHEN and CDR2 SYDVKM. The junction had 21 bases not matched to a gene; V was cut back by 7 bases and J by 7 bases. The CDR3 is CASIKGTGVGDFLGYTF. CDR3 coding DNA: TGTGCCAGCATCAAGGGAACAGGGGTCGGAGACTTCCTTGGCTACACCTTC.

In its sample, this clonotype was seen a few times. The junction shows a germline mismatch at one end, possibly a read error. V usage is TRBV7-7 and J usage is TRBJ2-2; D remains unclear. The CDR3 has 13 residues. CDR1 is SSHAT and CDR2 is FNYEAQ in the germline V gene (reference sequence). CDR3 residues: CASSFDGTGELFF. The DNA for the CDR3 is TGTGCTAGCAGCTTCGACGGCACCGGGGAGCTGTTTTTT.

The chain joins TRBV10-3 to TRBJ2-7, with 8 bases identical to TRBD1. This CDR3 comprises 15 residues. V dropped 2 bases and J dropped 7; count of bases not matched to a gene: 10. Germline-derived CDR1 and CDR2 are ENHRY and SYGVKD. DNA for the CDR3: TGTGCCATCAGTGAGCCAGGACAGGGTGCTTGGGAGCAGTACTTC. It is translated as CAISEPGQGAWEQYF.

The chain carries TRBV6-1 and TRBJ1-5; 7 positions match TRBD1. Germline CDR1 and CDR2: MNHNS and SASEGT. Losses at the gene ends were 6 bases for V and 0 bases for J; bases not matched to a gene: 5. The CDR3 runs to 15 residues. The CDR3 reads CASRVGQLSNQPQHF. The CDR3 coding sequence is TGTGCCAGCAGAGTGGGACAGCTTAGCAATCAGCCCCAGCATTTT.

The genes are TRBV19 and TRBJ2-3; the D is unclear. V was shortened by 6 bases and J by 6 bases, with 10 bases between the two germline ends. This CDR3 spans 12 amino acids. Germline V lookup: CDR1 LNHDA, CDR2 SQIVND (reference sequence). The chain's CDR3 is CASRLSGDTQYF. The CDR3, as DNA: TGTGCCAGTAGGCTATCGGGCGATACGCAGTATTTT. Drawing the rest from reference TRBV19 and TRBJ2-3, the complete variable domain is DGGITQSPKYLFRKEGQNVTLSCEQNLNHDAMYWYRQDPGQGLRLIYYSQIVNDFQKGDIAEGYSVSREKKESFPLTVTSAQKNPTAFYLCASRLSGDTQYFGPGTRLTVL.

This clonotype was seen a handful of times. This sequence joins TRBV12-3 or TRBV12-4 and TRBJ2-5, with TRBD2 matching 8 bases. V was pared by 2 bases and J by 4 bases, with 9 bases of the junction left unmatched. The CDR3 runs to 16 residues. This CDR3 reads CASSLLAGGGVETQYF. CDR3 nucleotides: TGTGCCAGCAGTTTACTGGCGGGGGGAGGGGTAGAGACCCAGTACTTC.

V and J are TRBV20-1 and TRBJ1-4; a weak D match, TRBD1 (5 bases). Germline lookup yields CDR1 DFQATT and CDR2 SNEGSKA (reference sequence). This CDR3 spans 11 amino acids. Deletions cut 8 bases from V and 7 bases from J, with 11 bases between. CDR3 in amino acids: CSTREVEKLFF. The CDR3 bases are TGCAGTACCAGGGAGGTTGAAAAACTGTTTTTT.

This clonotype has just a few counts. The V and J genes are TRBV20-1 and TRBJ1-6; D is unresolved. Between the trimmed V and J ends, which lost 0 bases and 10 bases, there was a span of 13 bases. The CDR3 is 14 residues long. Germline assignment: CDR1 DFQATT and CDR2 SNEGSKA (reference sequence). Written as DNA, the CDR3 is TGCAGTGCTAGAGATCGGGCAGACGGATCACCCCTCCACTTT. Residues: CSARDRADGSPLHF.

The chain combines TRBV18 with TRBJ2-7, with D unclear. Germline V gives CDR1 KGHSH, CDR2 LQKENI. The V gene lost 4 bases and the J gene lost 3 bases, with 10 bases spanning the gap. There are 13 residues in the CDR3. The DNA for the CDR3 is TGTGCCAGCTCACTTTCCGCGGACTACGAGCAGTACTTC. Translating it yields CASSLSADYEQYF.

V gene TRBV2 combines with J gene TRBJ2-3; the D gene could be TRBD1 or TRBD2 (7 bases each). Trimming pared 9 bases from V and 0 bases from J, leaving 13 bases between. The V gene's germline CDR1 is SNHLY and CDR2 FYNNEI. The CDR3 covers 14 residues. The CDR3 here is CASGRGGSTDTQYF. In nucleotides, the CDR3 is TGTGCCAGTGGCAGGGGGGGTAGCACAGATACGCAGTATTTT.

V and J are TRBV11-2 and TRBJ1-6; D remains unclear. CDR1 and CDR2 from the germline V gene are SGHAT and FQNNGV. With 2 bases removed from V and 10 bases from J, the gap between germline ends came to 12 bases. The CDR3 loop spans 14 amino acids. CDR3: CASSLPATRSPLHF. As DNA, the CDR3 is TGTGCCAGCAGCTTACCAGCAACCCGATCACCCCTCCACTTT. The full variable domain, its missing parts supplied by reference TRBV11-2 and TRBJ1-6, is EAGVAQSPRYKIIEKRQSVAFWCNPISGHATLYWYQQILGQGPKLLIQFQNNGVVDDSQLPKDRFSAERLKGVDSTLKIQPAKLEDSAVYLCASSLPATRSPLHFGNGTRLTVT.

This chain links TRBV28 with TRBJ2-2, with D maybe TRBD2 (5 bases). Trimming removed 4 bases at V and 3 bases at J, with 12 bases between. Germline CDR1 is MDHEN and CDR2 is SYDVKM. This CDR3 has 15 residues. The CDR3 region is CASSSRSGYTGELFF. CDR3 DNA: TGTGCCAGCAGTTCGAGGTCGGGGTACACCGGGGAGCTGTTTTTT. Looking up the rest from reference TRBV28 and TRBJ2-2 gives the full variable domain: DVKVTQSSRYLVKRTGEKVFLECVQDMDHENMFWYRQDPGLGLRLIYFSYDVKMKEKGDIPEGYSVSREKKERFSLILESASTNQTSMYLCASSSRSGYTGELFFGEGSRLTVL.

V gene TRBV6-1 combines with J gene TRBJ2-2; no clear D gene. The V gene lost 5 bases and the J gene lost 5 bases, with 6 bases spanning the gap. The CDR3 covers 12 residues. Germline CDR1 is MNHNS and CDR2 is SASEGT. CDR3 in amino acids: CASSHITGELFF. CDR3 DNA sequence: TGTGCCAGCAGTCATATAACCGGGGAGCTGTTTTTT.

This clonotype was counted once. This chain uses TRBV19 with TRBJ2-7, with TRBD2 matching 7 bases. Per the germline V gene, CDR1 is LNHDA and CDR2 is SQIVND (reference sequence). Trimming at V came to 5 bases and at J to 3 bases, leaving 1 base not matched to a gene. This CDR3 is built from 12 residues. CDR3: CASSSGGYEQYF. CDR3 DNA: TGTGCCAGTAGTTCGGGGGGCTACGAGCAGTACTTC.

This clonotype was detected a few times. The rearrangement links TRBV10-3 to TRBJ2-3, with TRBD1 as a possible D gene (6 bases). Germline CDR1 and CDR2: ENHRY and SYGVKD. With 4 bases removed from V and 5 bases from J, the gap between germline ends came to 10 bases. The CDR3 spans 13 residues. DNA of the CDR3: TGTGCCATCAGTGGGAGGACAGAAGATACGCAGTATTTT. Its translation: CAISGRTEDTQYF.

This clonotype showed up just a few times. The chain employs TRBV2 and TRBJ1-2, with D unresolved. Germline CDR1 is SNHLY and CDR2 is FYNNEI. The CDR3 covers 14 residues. V gave up 3 bases and J gave up 0 bases, with 8 bases separating them. In nucleotides, the CDR3 is TGTGCCAGCAGTGACCGTGGGGCTAACTATGGCTACACCTTC. It yields the protein CASSDRGANYGYTF.

The rearrangement links TRBV20-1 to TRBJ2-3; possible D gene TRBD1, 5 bases. V lost 1 base to trimming and J lost 1 base, with 12 bases between them. Germline V gene data show CDR1 as DFQATT and CDR2 as SNEGSKA (reference sequence). The length of the CDR3 is 15 residues. This CDR3 is CSARGQGSRTDTQYF. As DNA, the CDR3 is TGCAGTGCTAGAGGTCAGGGCTCGCGCACAGATACGCAGTATTTT.

The genes are TRBV6-1 and TRBJ2-7; 7 nucleotides line up with TRBD1. Germline values: CDR1 MNHNS, CDR2 SASEGT. CDR3 size: 14 residues. The V gene end was trimmed by 0 bases and the J gene end by 6 bases; junction bases not matched to a gene: 5. The CDR3, as DNA: TGTGCCAGCAGTGAAGCATCGGACAGGCGCGAGCAGTACTTC. It codes for CASSEASDRREQYF.